This TCR beta chain was identified during a study of CD8+CD57+ T cells in acquired aplastic anemia. The study profiled TCR beta VDJ and CDR3 using genomic DNA as template. TCRdb called the reads again in MiXCR, with one record for every CDR3 protein. The sample records more than 150,000 distinct CDR3 sequences, about three fifths being singletons. The receptor's source is a human donor with severe aplastic anemia or a healthy control (not recorded which). The sequencing sample was made of sorted CD4+, CD8+, or CD8+CD57+ T cells (not recorded which) from PBMCs.

CDR3 protein: CASRGYTGPPDTLPYEQYF. As DNA, the CDR3 is TGTGCCAGCAGGGGGTACACAGGACCCCCCGACACCCTCCCCTACGAGCAGTACTTC. V usage is TRBV7-9 and J usage is TRBJ2-7; TRBD1 is a possible D gene (5 bases). The V and J ends lost 6 bases and 2 bases respectively, with 29 bases between them. CDR1 SEHNR and CDR2 FQNEAQ come from the germline V gene (reference sequence). This CDR3 is built from 19 residues.